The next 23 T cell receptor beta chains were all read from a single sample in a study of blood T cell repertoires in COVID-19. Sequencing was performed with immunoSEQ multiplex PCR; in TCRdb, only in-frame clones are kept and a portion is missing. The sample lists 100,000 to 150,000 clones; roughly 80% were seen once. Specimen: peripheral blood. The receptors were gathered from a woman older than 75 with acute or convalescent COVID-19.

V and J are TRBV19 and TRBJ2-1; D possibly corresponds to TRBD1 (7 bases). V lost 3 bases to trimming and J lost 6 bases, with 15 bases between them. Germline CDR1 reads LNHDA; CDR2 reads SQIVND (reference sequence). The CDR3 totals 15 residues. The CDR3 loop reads CASSIEGQEGNEQFF. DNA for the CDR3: TGTGCCAGTAGTATTGAAGGACAGGAGGGCAATGAGCAGTTCTTC. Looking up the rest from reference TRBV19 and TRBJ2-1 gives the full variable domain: DGGITQSPKYLFRKEGQNVTLSCEQNLNHDAMYWYRQDPGQGLRLIYYSQIVNDFQKGDIAEGYSVSREKKESFPLTVTSAQKNPTAFYLCASSIEGQEGNEQFFGPGTRLTVL.

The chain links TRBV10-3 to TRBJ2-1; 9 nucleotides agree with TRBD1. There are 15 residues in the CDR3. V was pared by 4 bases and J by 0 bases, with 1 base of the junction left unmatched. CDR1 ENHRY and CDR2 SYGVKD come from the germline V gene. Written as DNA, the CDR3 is TGTGCCATCAGTGCGACAGGGGGCTCCTACAATGAGCAGTTCTTC. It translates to CAISATGGSYNEQFF.

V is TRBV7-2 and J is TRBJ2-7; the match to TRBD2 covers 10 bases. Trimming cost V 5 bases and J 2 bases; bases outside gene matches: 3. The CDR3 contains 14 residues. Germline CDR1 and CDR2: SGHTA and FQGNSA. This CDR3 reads CASSPTSGPYEQYF. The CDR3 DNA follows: TGTGCCAGCAGCCCGACTAGCGGGCCCTACGAGCAGTACTTC. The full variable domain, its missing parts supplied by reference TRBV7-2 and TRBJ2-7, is GAGVSQSPSNKVTEKGKDVELRCDPISGHTALYWYRQSLGQGLEFLIYFQGNSAPDKSGLPSDRFSAERTGGSVSTLTIQRTQQEDSAVYLCASSPTSGPYEQYFGPGTRLTVT.

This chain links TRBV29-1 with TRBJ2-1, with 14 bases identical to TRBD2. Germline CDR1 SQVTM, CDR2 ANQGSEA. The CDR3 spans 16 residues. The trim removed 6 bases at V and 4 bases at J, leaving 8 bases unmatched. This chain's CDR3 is CSVTGLAGGRYNEQFF. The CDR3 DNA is TGCAGCGTAACTGGACTAGCGGGAGGTCGGTACAATGAGCAGTTCTTC.

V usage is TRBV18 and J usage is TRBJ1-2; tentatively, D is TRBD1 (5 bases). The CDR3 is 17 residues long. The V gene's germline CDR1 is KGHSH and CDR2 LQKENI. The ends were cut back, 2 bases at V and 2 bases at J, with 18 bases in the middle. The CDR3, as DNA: TGTGCCAGCTCACCAAATCCGGTCCGACAGACCAACTATGGCTACACCTTC. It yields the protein CASSPNPVRQTNYGYTF.

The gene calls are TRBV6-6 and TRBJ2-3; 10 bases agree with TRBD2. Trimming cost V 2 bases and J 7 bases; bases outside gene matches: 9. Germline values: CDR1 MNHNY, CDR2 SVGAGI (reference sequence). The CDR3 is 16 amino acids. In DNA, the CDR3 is TGTGCCAGCAGTTACGGGGCTAGCGGGAGCTCCCATACGCAGTATTTT. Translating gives CASSYGASGSSHTQYF.

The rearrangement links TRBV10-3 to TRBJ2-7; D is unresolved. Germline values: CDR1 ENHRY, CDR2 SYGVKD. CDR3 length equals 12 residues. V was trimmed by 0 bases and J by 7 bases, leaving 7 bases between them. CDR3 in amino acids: CAISESSEEQYF. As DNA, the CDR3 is TGTGCCATCAGTGAGTCGTCTGAGGAGCAGTACTTC.

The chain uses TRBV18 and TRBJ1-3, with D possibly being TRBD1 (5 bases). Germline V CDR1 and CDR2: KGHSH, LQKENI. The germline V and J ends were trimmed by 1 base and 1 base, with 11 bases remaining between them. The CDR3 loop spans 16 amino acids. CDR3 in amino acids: CASSPQTGASGNTIYF. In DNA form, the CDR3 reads TGTGCCAGCTCACCACAAACAGGAGCATCTGGAAACACCATATATTTT.

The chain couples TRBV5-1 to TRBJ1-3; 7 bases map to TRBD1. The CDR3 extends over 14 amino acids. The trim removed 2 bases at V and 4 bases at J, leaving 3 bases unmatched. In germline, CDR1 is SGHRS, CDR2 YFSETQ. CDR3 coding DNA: TGCGCCAGCAGCTTAGGGACAGCCGGAAACACCATATATTTT. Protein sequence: CASSLGTAGNTIYF.

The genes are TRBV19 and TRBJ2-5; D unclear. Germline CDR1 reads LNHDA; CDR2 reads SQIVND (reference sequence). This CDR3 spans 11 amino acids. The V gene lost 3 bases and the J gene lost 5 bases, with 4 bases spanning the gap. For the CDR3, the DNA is TGTGCCAGTAGTATTTCGGAGACCCAGTACTTC. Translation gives CASSISETQYF. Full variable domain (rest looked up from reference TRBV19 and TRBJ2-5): DGGITQSPKYLFRKEGQNVTLSCEQNLNHDAMYWYRQDPGQGLRLIYYSQIVNDFQKGDIAEGYSVSREKKESFPLTVTSAQKNPTAFYLCASSISETQYFGPGTRLLVL.

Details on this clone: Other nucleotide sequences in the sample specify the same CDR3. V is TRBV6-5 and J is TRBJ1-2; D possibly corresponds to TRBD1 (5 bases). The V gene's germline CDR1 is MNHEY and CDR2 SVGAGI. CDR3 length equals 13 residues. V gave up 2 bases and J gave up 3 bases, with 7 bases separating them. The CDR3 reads CASSYPGYYGYTF. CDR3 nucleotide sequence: TGTGCCAGCAGTTACCCAGGGTACTATGGCTACACCTTC.

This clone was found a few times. CDR3 DNA: TGTGCCAGTAGTCGTCGGGAGGCCATTGCCTATGGCTACACCTTC. It translates to CASSRREAIAYGYTF. The chain combines TRBV19 with TRBJ1-2; D is unclear. V was cut by 5 bases and J by 4 bases, with 17 bases left in between. The CDR3 has 15 amino acids. Per the germline V gene, CDR1 is LNHDA and CDR2 is SQIVND (reference sequence).

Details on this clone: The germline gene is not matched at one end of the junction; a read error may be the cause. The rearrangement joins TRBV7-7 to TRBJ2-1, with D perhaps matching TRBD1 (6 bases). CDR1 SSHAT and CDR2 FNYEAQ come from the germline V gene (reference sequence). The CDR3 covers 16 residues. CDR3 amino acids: CASSLTTGMSYNEQFF. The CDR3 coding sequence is TGTGCTAGCAGCCTTACCACAGGGATGAGTTACAATGAGCAGTTCTTC. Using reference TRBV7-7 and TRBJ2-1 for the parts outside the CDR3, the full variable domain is GAGVSQSPRYKVTKRGQDVTLRCDPISSHATLYWYQQALGQGPEFLTYFNYEAQPDKSGLPSDRFSAERPEGSISTLTIQRTEQRDSAMYRCASSLTTGMSYNEQFFGPGTRLTVL.

This chain's CDR3 is CASSLGAGPYEQYF. CDR3 in DNA: TGTGCCAGCAGCTTAGGGGCAGGGCCCTACGAGCAGTACTTC. The V and J genes are TRBV7-8 and TRBJ2-7; TRBD1 is a possible D gene (5 bases). The CDR3 spans 14 residues. Germline assignment: CDR1 SGHVS and CDR2 FQNEAQ. Trimming cost V 1 base and J 2 bases, with 9 bases left between them.

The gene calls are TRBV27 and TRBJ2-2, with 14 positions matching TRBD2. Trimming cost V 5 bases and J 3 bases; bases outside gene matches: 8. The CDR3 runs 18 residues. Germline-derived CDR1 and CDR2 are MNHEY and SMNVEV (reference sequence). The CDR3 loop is CASSRTSGRPKDTGELFF. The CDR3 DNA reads TGTGCCAGCAGTCGGACTAGCGGGAGGCCTAAGGACACCGGGGAGCTGTTTTTT.

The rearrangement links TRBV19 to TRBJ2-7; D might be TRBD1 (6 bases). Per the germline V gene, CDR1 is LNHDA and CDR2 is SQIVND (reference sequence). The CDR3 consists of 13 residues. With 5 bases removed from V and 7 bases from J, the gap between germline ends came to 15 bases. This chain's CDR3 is CASSPGHSDEQYF. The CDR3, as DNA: TGTGCCAGTAGTCCGGGACACTCAGATGAGCAGTACTTC.

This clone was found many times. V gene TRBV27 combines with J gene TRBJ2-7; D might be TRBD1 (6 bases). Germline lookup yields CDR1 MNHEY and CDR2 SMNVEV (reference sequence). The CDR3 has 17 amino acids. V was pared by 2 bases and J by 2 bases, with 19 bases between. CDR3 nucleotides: TGTGCCAGCAGTTTAAGAGTGGGAGCAGGGGTACCCTACGAGCAGTACTTC. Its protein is CASSLRVGAGVPYEQYF.

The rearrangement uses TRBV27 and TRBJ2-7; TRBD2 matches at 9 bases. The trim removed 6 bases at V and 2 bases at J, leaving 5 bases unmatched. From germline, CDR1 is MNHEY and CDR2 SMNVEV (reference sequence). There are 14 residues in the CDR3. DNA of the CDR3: TGTGCCAGCAGGCGTAGCGGGGGAGCCTACGAGCAGTACTTC. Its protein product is CASRRSGGAYEQYF.

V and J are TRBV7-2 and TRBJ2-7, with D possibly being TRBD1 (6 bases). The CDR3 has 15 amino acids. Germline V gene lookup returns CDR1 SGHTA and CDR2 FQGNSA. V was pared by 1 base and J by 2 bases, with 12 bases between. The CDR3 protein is CASSLEAGGAYEQYF. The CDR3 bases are TGTGCCAGCAGCTTAGAGGCTGGGGGCGCCTACGAGCAGTACTTC.

The CDR3 nucleotides are TGTGCCAGTCGACAGGGAGGCCACACCGGGGAGCTGTTTTTT. Translated: CASRQGGHTGELFF. The chain combines TRBV2 with TRBJ2-2; D is perhaps TRBD1 (7 bases). CDR3 length: 14 amino acids. Trimming cost V 9 bases and J 3 bases, with 14 bases left between them. Germline CDR1 reads SNHLY; CDR2 reads FYNNEI.

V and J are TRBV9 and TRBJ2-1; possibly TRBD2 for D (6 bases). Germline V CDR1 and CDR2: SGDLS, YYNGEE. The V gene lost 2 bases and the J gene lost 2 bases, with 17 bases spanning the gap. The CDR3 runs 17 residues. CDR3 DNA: TGTGCCAGCAGCGTTATGGTGGACTATGGGCCCTACAATGAGCAGTTCTTC. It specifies CASSVMVDYGPYNEQFF.

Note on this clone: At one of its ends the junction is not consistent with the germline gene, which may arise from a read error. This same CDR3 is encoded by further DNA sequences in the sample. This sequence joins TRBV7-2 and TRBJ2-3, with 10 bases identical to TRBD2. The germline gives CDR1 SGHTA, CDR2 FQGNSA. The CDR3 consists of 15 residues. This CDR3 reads CASSLAGASTDTQYF. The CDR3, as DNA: TGTGCCAGCAGCCTAGCGGGGGCTAGCACAGATACGCAGTATTTT.

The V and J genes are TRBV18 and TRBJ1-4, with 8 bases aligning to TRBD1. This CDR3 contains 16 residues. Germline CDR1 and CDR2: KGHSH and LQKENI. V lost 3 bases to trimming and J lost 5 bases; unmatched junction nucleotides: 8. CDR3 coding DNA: TGTGCCAGCTCACCGCTCGGGACAGGCCTAAATGAAAAACTGTTTTTT. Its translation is CASSPLGTGLNEKLFF.